This TCR beta chain was found in a study of cytomegalovirus exposure and HLA in healthy donors. Study-wide results and limits: Previous analysis showed most TCR beta V segments were productive about 90% or about 30% of the time.

To note about this clone: The antigen remains unidentified.

The CDR3 runs to 15 residues. V was pared by 8 bases and J by 4 bases, with 8 bases of the junction left unmatched. Germline CDR1 reads SGHAT; CDR2 reads FQNNGV. PCR was performed using 60 Vbeta and 13 Jbeta primers. Produced via immunoSEQ multiplex PCR; TCRdb's table is partial and in-frame only. This sample's clone table lists approximately 140,000 clones. The sample comprised PBMCs. The TCR sequence derives from a woman aged 18-29 years in good health and CMV-seronegative. The chain has TRBV11-2 and TRBJ2-1; 10 bases match TRBD2. The CDR3 sequence is CASGPLAGDYNEQFF. Written as DNA, the CDR3 is TGTGCCAGCGGACCCCTAGCGGGGGATTACAATGAGCAGTTCTTC.